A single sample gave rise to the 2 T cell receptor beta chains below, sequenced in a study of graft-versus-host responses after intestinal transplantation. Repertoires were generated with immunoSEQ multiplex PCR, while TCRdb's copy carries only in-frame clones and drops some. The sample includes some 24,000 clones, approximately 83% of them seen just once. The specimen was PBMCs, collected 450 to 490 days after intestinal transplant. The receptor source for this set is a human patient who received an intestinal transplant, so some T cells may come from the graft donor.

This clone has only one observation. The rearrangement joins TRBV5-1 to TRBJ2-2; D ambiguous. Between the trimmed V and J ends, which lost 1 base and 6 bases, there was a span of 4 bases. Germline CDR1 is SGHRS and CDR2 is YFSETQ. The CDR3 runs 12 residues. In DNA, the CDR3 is TGCGCCAGCAGCTTGTACGCCGGGGAGCTGTTTTTT. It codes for CASSLYAGELFF.

The CDR3 here is CASSSGSATNEKLFF. The CDR3 DNA is TGTGCCAGCAGTTCAGGCTCCGCAACTAATGAAAAACTGTTTTTT. The chain couples TRBV6-1 to TRBJ1-4, with D hard to call. CDR3 size: 15 residues. CDR1 MNHNS and CDR2 SASEGT come from the germline V gene. V lost 5 bases and J lost 0, with 10 bases in between.